These 21 T cell receptor beta chains originate from one sample sequenced in a study of T-cell memory formation after mild COVID-19. Each CDR3 protein gets one entry after TCRdb re-called the 5' RACE reads with MiXCR. The data contain some 290,000 distinct CDR3 sequences, 15% to 20% of them singletons. The sample consisted of PBMCs or a T cell subset sorted from them (not recorded which). The origin of the receptors is a man younger than 30 who had mild COVID-19 (a few samples of this study predate the infection). Cell type and time point are not known.

This clonotype was counted ten times or more. The chain recombines TRBV7-8 with TRBJ2-7; no clear D. The CDR3 runs to 14 residues. Trimming pared 4 bases from V and 7 bases from J, leaving 17 bases between. Germline loops: CDR1 SGHVS, CDR2 FQNEAQ. CDR3 in DNA: TGTGCCAGCAGCTCGGGCGTAGGGCAATTTGAGCAGTACGTC. This codes for CASSSGVGQFEQYV.

This clonotype showed up many times. J is TRBJ2-1 and V is TRBV2; a possible D gene is TRBD2 (6 bases). CDR1 is SNHLY, CDR2 FYNNEI, per germline. This CDR3 is built from 14 residues. V gave up 8 bases and J gave up 5 bases, with 16 bases separating them. CDR3 coding DNA: TGTGCCAGCCGCCTATGGGGGGAGGACAATGAGCAGTTCTTC. This translates into CASRLWGEDNEQFF.

This clonotype has only a few counts. V usage is TRBV18 and J usage is TRBJ1-1; D unresolved. V lost 0 bases and J lost 1, with 9 bases in between. Germline loops: CDR1 KGHSH, CDR2 LQKENI. This CDR3 comprises 15 residues. CDR3 sequence reads: CASSPPNSENTEAFF. DNA for the CDR3: TGTGCCAGCTCACCACCGAATTCAGAGAACACTGAAGCTTTCTTT.

There are a few counts of this clonotype. The chain recombines TRBV7-6 with TRBJ2-2, with D perhaps TRBD1 or TRBD2 (6 bases each). Germline assignment: CDR1 SGHVS and CDR2 FNYEAQ. V gave up 1 base and J gave up 2 bases, with 14 bases separating them. This CDR3 contains 17 residues. CDR3 sequence reads: CASSLEVTGGNTGELFF. CDR3 in DNA: TGTGCCAGCAGCTTAGAAGTTACCGGGGGCAACACCGGGGAGCTGTTTTTT.

This clonotype was counted many times. This chain joins TRBV5-1 and TRBJ2-7; a possible D gene is TRBD1 (6 bases). The ends were cut back, 4 bases at V and 4 bases at J, with 12 bases in the middle. Germline CDR1 SGHRS, CDR2 YFSETQ. The CDR3 is 13 amino acids. CDR3 sequence reads: CASSPQGTYEQYV. The CDR3 nucleotides are TGCGCCAGCAGCCCACAGGGAACTTACGAGCAGTACGTC.

In this sample, this clonotype turned up a few times. The V gene is TRBV12-3 or TRBV12-4, the J gene TRBJ2-1, with D perhaps assigned TRBD1 or TRBD2 (6 bases each). CDR3 length equals 14 residues. Between the trimmed V and J ends, which lost 5 bases and 7 bases, there was a span of 15 bases. The CDR3 spells CASSPRQGRNEQFF. CDR3 coding DNA: TGTGCCAGCAGTCCTCGGCAGGGGAGGAATGAGCAGTTCTTC.

The rearrangement links TRBV7-6 to TRBJ2-3; the D is unclear. V lost 4 bases to trimming and J lost 6 bases, with 14 bases between them. Germline-derived CDR1 and CDR2 are SGHVS and FNYEAQ. The CDR3 loop spans 14 amino acids. As DNA, the CDR3 is TGTGCCAGCAGCTCGGTGGGCGTTCGGGATACGCAGTATTTT. Translation gives CASSSVGVRDTQYF.

Ten or more counts support this clonotype. The chain recombines TRBV7-9 with TRBJ2-3; TRBD2 might be the D (6 bases). The CDR3 length is 16 residues. Trimming pared 5 bases from V and 1 base from J, leaving 16 bases between. CDR1 and CDR2 from the germline V gene are SEHNR and FQNEAQ (reference sequence). The CDR3, as DNA: TGTGCCAGCAGCCTCAGACAGACGGGGGGCACAGATACGCAGTATTTT. Its translation is CASSLRQTGGTDTQYF.

The chain employs TRBV7-2 and TRBJ1-1; no definite D call. Trimming removed 1 base from V and 7 bases from J, with 7 bases in between. The CDR3 is made up of 12 amino acids. Germline loops: CDR1 SGHTA, CDR2 FQGNSA. The CDR3 is CASSLDTDEAFF. In nucleotides, the CDR3 is TGTGCCAGCAGCTTAGACACGGATGAAGCTTTCTTT.

This clonotype occurred a few times. This chain links TRBV7-9 with TRBJ2-3; possible D gene TRBD2, 5 bases. Germline loops: CDR1 SEHNR, CDR2 FQNEAQ (reference sequence). V lost 3 bases to trimming and J lost 3 bases, with 10 bases between them. The length of the CDR3 is 14 residues. Here the CDR3 reads CASSFEGTTDTQYF. CDR3 sequence (DNA): TGTGCCAGCAGCTTTGAGGGAACGACAGATACGCAGTATTTT.

In this sample, this clonotype turned up a few times. The chain employs TRBV5-1 and TRBJ2-2; TRBD2 aligns across 7 bases. The CDR3 runs 14 residues. The ends lost 2 bases at V and 6 bases at J; junction bases unmatched: 4. Germline CDR1 SGHRS, CDR2 YFSETQ. In DNA form, the CDR3 reads TGCGCCAGCAGCTTCGGGGGGATCTCCGGGGAGCTGTTTTTT. It translates to CASSFGGISGELFF.

This clonotype was recorded a few times. The chain employs TRBV7-9 and TRBJ2-6; the D gene is possibly TRBD1 (5 bases). The CDR3 length is 17 residues. V lost 1 base and J 0 bases, leaving 10 bases between the germline ends. CDR1 is SEHNR and CDR2 is FQNEAQ in the germline V gene (reference sequence). Here the CDR3 reads CASSLGRVISGANVLTF. The CDR3 nucleotides are TGTGCCAGCAGCTTAGGCAGGGTCATCTCTGGGGCCAACGTCCTGACTTTC.

This clonotype was detected only a few times. The chain recombines TRBV6-5 with TRBJ2-5; no clear D gene. CDR1 and CDR2 from the germline V gene are MNHEY and SVGAGI. Trimming removed 0 bases at V and 4 bases at J, with 9 bases between. The CDR3 is 14 residues long. The CDR3 loop reads CASSYSFAVETQYF. Here the CDR3 DNA reads TGTGCCAGCAGTTACTCGTTCGCGGTAGAGACCCAGTACTTC.

This clonotype appeared many times. The V gene is TRBV7-2, the J gene TRBJ2-5; 7 nucleotides match TRBD2. The CDR3 runs to 15 residues. The V gene end was trimmed by 5 bases and the J gene end by 7 bases; junction bases not matched to a gene: 13. CDR1 is SGHTA and CDR2 is FQGNSA in the germline V gene. CDR3 loop: CASSPIRGRVGTQYF. The DNA for the CDR3 is TGTGCCAGCAGCCCAATCCGAGGGAGGGTAGGGACCCAGTACTTC.

This clonotype has just a few counts. The chain employs TRBV14 and TRBJ1-5, with unresolved D. The CDR3 has 14 residues. CDR1 and CDR2 (germline): SGHDN, FVKESK. Trimming pared 4 bases from V and 1 base from J, leaving 8 bases between. CDR3 sequence reads: CASSPDPSNQPQHF. CDR3 nucleotide sequence: TGTGCCAGCAGCCCCGACCCGAGCAATCAGCCCCAGCATTTT.

The rearrangement uses TRBV5-1 and TRBJ1-2, with a weak D call TRBD1 (6 bases). The CDR3 runs to 14 residues. Germline V gene lookup returns CDR1 SGHRS and CDR2 YFSETQ. The ends were cut back, 7 bases at V and 4 bases at J, with 17 bases in the middle. The CDR3, as DNA: TGCGCCAGCGCTTCCGGGGACAACCCCTATGGCTACACCTTC. Translated: CASASGDNPYGYTF.

This clonotype was recorded many times. The chain recombines TRBV12-3 or TRBV12-4 with TRBJ1-5; 9 nucleotides agree with TRBD1. Germline trimming cut 5 bases from V and 4 bases from J; bases unmatched to any gene: 6. The CDR3 is 15 amino acids. DNA for the CDR3: TGTGCCAGCAGTCCCCGGACAGGGGTAAATCAGCCCCAGCATTTT. It is translated as CASSPRTGVNQPQHF.

This clonotype was found many times. The V call is TRBV6-6, the J call TRBJ2-7, with 7 nucleotides matching TRBD1. This CDR3 spans 15 amino acids. The V and J ends lost 6 bases and 2 bases, in that order; junction bases with no gene match: 10. Germline V CDR1 and CDR2: MNHNY, SVGAGI (reference sequence). CDR3 loop: CASRADRASPYEQYF. As DNA, the CDR3 is TGTGCCAGCAGAGCAGACAGGGCTAGCCCCTACGAGCAGTACTTC.

This chain connects TRBV7-9 to TRBJ1-2; D may be TRBD1 (5 bases). The CDR3 covers 17 residues. Per germline, CDR1 SEHNR and CDR2 FQNEAQ (reference sequence). Between the trimmed V and J ends, which lost 5 bases and 5 bases, there was a span of 24 bases. The CDR3 region is CASSPQSWDRKKYGYTF. The CDR3 DNA sequence: TGTGCCAGCAGCCCACAGAGTTGGGACCGAAAGAAGTATGGCTACACCTTC.

This clonotype occurred a few times. The rearrangement joins TRBV14 to TRBJ2-5; no reliable D call. CDR1 SGHDN and CDR2 FVKESK come from the germline V gene. Trimming shortened V by 0 bases and J by 0 bases, and 8 bases separated the two germline ends. The length of the CDR3 is 15 residues. DNA for the CDR3: TGTGCCAGCAGCCAAGATTGGGCAAACCAAGAGACCCAGTACTTC. It specifies CASSQDWANQETQYF.

The gene calls are TRBV6-2 or TRBV6-3 and TRBJ1-5; 7 nucleotides match TRBD1. With 5 bases clipped from V and 3 bases from J, the junction kept 19 bases outside the gene matches. There are 19 residues in the CDR3. CDR1 is MNHEY, CDR2 SVGEGT, per germline. The CDR3, as DNA: TGTGCCAGCAGTAACATCGGACTCGTTGACAGGGCGGACAATCAGCCCCAGCATTTT. Encoded protein: CASSNIGLVDRADNQPQHF.